Listed below are T cell receptor beta chains from one sample, sequenced in a study of response to subunit inactivated influenza vaccine. TCRdb analysed the RT-PCR reads with MiXCR anew, one entry per CDR3 protein. Of hundreds of thousands of distinct CDR3 sequences listed, 25% are singletons. The sequenced sample was CD4+ T cells sorted from PBMCs, obtained roughly 5 days after vaccination. All receptors come from a man aged 50 to 59 who received an inactivated influenza vaccine. Both conserved end residues are part of each CDR3.

v_call: TRBV5-1
j_call: TRBJ2-1
cdr3_aa: CASSLAPTTYNEQFF

v_call: TRBV6-2/TRBV6-3
j_call: TRBJ2-1
cdr3_aa: CASSYEGPNNEQFF

v_call: TRBV9
j_call: TRBJ1-2
cdr3_aa: CASSLEGRGWGYTF

v_call: TRBV11-2
j_call: TRBJ2-7
cdr3_aa: CASSQPGTPIYEQYF

v_call: TRBV24-1
j_call: TRBJ1-2
cdr3_aa: CATSESGAYGYTF

v_call: TRBV20-1
j_call: TRBJ2-6
cdr3_aa: CSARYTTGANVLTF

v_call: TRBV20-1
j_call: TRBJ2-2
cdr3_aa: CSATGDRSNTGELFF

v_call: TRBV10-3
j_call: TRBJ2-7
cdr3_aa: CATKARLYPSYEQYF

v_call: TRBV7-2
j_call: TRBJ1-1
cdr3_aa: CASSHGPSNTEAFF

v_call: TRBV6-5
j_call: TRBJ2-2
cdr3_aa: CASSSRPKTGVRTGELFF

v_call: TRBV5-6
j_call: TRBJ1-2
cdr3_aa: CASSTWSMTDVYGYTF

v_call: TRBV12-3/TRBV12-4
j_call: TRBJ2-7
cdr3_aa: CASKTSSGGTYEQYF

v_call: TRBV5-8
j_call: TRBJ2-7
cdr3_aa: CASSRTGSSYEQYF

v_call: TRBV28
j_call: TRBJ2-1
cdr3_aa: CASSLGETGLSNEQFF

v_call: TRBV10-3
j_call: TRBJ2-2
cdr3_aa: CAISGSAGVEGLFF

v_call: TRBV4-1
j_call: TRBJ1-6
cdr3_aa: CASSQAVARVSSPLHF

v_call: TRBV6-1
j_call: TRBJ1-2
cdr3_aa: CASSSTGTGVNTF

v_call: TRBV18
j_call: TRBJ2-5
cdr3_aa: CASSQLPTGETQYF

v_call: TRBV6-5
j_call: TRBJ2-7
cdr3_aa: CASSYHTGEYEQYF

v_call: TRBV19
j_call: TRBJ1-2
cdr3_aa: CASSPPPGTGGGYTF

v_call: TRBV5-1
j_call: TRBJ2-1
cdr3_aa: CASSAWGLVDGNEQFF

v_call: TRBV20-1
j_call: TRBJ2-5
cdr3_aa: CSARRDYRQETQYF

v_call: TRBV7-2
j_call: TRBJ2-7
cdr3_aa: CASSHSGRVYEQYF

v_call: TRBV10-3
j_call: TRBJ1-2
cdr3_aa: CAISTWNGRPDGYTF

v_call: TRBV5-5
j_call: TRBJ1-1
cdr3_aa: CASSFVFQNTEAFF

v_call: TRBV10-2
j_call: TRBJ1-1
cdr3_aa: CASSGFYGMNTEAFF

v_call: TRBV4-3
j_call: TRBJ1-1
cdr3_aa: CASSLGRGKNTEAFF

v_call: TRBV12-3/TRBV12-4
j_call: TRBJ2-7
cdr3_aa: CASSFGGNNEQYF

v_call: TRBV5-1
j_call: TRBJ2-6
cdr3_aa: CASSLGAGGSGMANVLTF

v_call: TRBV4-3
j_call: TRBJ2-3
cdr3_aa: CASSRDRRVTTDTQYF

v_call: TRBV12-3/TRBV12-4
j_call: TRBJ2-2
cdr3_aa: CASSFGTPWNTGELFF

v_call: TRBV15
j_call: TRBJ2-7
cdr3_aa: CATSRGRDYEQYF

v_call: TRBV12-3/TRBV12-4
j_call: TRBJ2-7
cdr3_aa: CASSTGLSSYEQYF

v_call: TRBV12-3/TRBV12-4
j_call: TRBJ2-5
cdr3_aa: CASSLSGTGEETQYF

v_call: TRBV6-1
j_call: TRBJ2-1
cdr3_aa: CASTHSGSGLAGDEQFF

v_call: TRBV7-6
j_call: TRBJ2-3
cdr3_aa: CASSPSPPGDTQYF

v_call: TRBV18
j_call: TRBJ1-2
cdr3_aa: CASSPPGQPNYGYTF

v_call: TRBV11-2
j_call: TRBJ2-1
cdr3_aa: CASSQGGPNNEQFF

v_call: TRBV7-2
j_call: TRBJ2-7
cdr3_aa: CASSSILGTYEQYF

v_call: TRBV27
j_call: TRBJ1-4
cdr3_aa: CASSPRGSRGEKLFF

v_call: TRBV5-6
j_call: TRBJ2-7
cdr3_aa: CASSQTGRSTYEQYF

v_call: TRBV6-2/TRBV6-3
j_call: TRBJ2-7
cdr3_aa: CASIPGGGSYEQYF

v_call: TRBV12-3/TRBV12-4
j_call: TRBJ2-4
cdr3_aa: CASSLTRGREGIYF